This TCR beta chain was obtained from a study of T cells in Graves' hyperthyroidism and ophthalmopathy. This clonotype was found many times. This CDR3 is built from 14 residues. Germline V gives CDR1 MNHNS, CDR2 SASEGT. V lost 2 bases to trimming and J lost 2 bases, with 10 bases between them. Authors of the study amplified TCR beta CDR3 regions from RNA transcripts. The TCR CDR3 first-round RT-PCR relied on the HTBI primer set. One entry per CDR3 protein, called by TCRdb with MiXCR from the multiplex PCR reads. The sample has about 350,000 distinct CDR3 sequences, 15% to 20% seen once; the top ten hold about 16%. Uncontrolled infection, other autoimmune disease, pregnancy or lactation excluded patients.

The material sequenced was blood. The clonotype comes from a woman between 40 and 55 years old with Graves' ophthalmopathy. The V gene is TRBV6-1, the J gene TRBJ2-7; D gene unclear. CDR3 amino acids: CASSERMPTYEQYF. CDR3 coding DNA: TGTGCCAGCAGTGAACGAATGCCCACCTACGAGCAGTACTTC.